Listed here are 10 T cell receptor beta chains from one sample, sequenced in a study of T cells in Graves' hyperthyroidism and ophthalmopathy. TCR beta CDR3 regions were amplified from RNA. First-round RT-PCR of the TCR CDR3 relied on the HTBI primer set. In TCRdb, the multiplex PCR reads were re-called with MiXCR into one record per CDR3 protein. The sample carries around 800,000 distinct CDR3 sequences, 35% to 40% recorded once. The material sequenced was blood. The source of these receptors is a man between 18 and 29 years old with Graves' hyperthyroidism.

CDR3 sequence: CATSDSYGSSLETQYF. CDR3 coding DNA: TGTGCCACCAGTGATTCCTACGGGAGTTCTTTGGAGACCCAGTACTTC. V is TRBV24-1 and J is TRBJ2-5; possible D gene TRBD2, 6 bases. Germline V gives CDR1 KGHDR, CDR2 SFDVKD. This CDR3 comprises 16 residues. Trimming took off 2 bases at V and 5 bases at J, with 17 bases between the two ends.

This clonotype has a count of ten or more. This chain links TRBV5-1 with TRBJ1-1, with D tentatively TRBD1 (5 bases). The CDR3 runs to 16 residues. V lost 0 bases and J lost 4, with 16 bases in between. CDR1 and CDR2 from the germline V gene are SGHRS and YFSETQ. The CDR3 coding sequence is TGCGCCAGCAGCTTGGCCTCGGCAGGGCAGGGCACTGAAGCTTTCTTT. Its protein is CASSLASAGQGTEAFF.

The chain carries TRBV5-1 and TRBJ1-1; D might be TRBD1 (6 bases). The CDR3 has 13 amino acids. CDR1 is SGHRS and CDR2 is YFSETQ in the germline V gene. V was trimmed by 7 bases and J by 7 bases, leaving 17 bases between them. Here the CDR3 reads CASGPIGQNEAFF. In DNA, the CDR3 is TGCGCCAGCGGTCCAATTGGACAGAATGAAGCTTTCTTT.

This chain connects TRBV20-1 to TRBJ2-5; possibly TRBD1 for D (6 bases). The CDR3 has 16 amino acids. V lost 3 bases and J 2 bases, leaving 19 bases between the germline ends. Germline V gives CDR1 DFQATT, CDR2 SNEGSKA (reference sequence). CDR3 in amino acids: CSARTAPGHMQETQYF. CDR3 nucleotide sequence: TGCAGTGCTAGGACGGCTCCGGGACACATGCAAGAGACCCAGTACTTC.

This clonotype was counted at least ten times. The V and J genes are TRBV5-1 and TRBJ2-7; perhaps TRBD1 as D (6 bases). The V end was cut by 4 bases, the J end by 4 bases, with 12 bases between. The CDR3 spans 13 residues. In germline, CDR1 is SGHRS, CDR2 YFSETQ. In nucleotides, the CDR3 is TGCGCCAGCAGCAGCAGAACAGGGTACGAGCAGTACTTC. It translates to CASSSRTGYEQYF.

This clonotype was counted a single time. At one boundary the junction diverges from the germline segment, which might be a read error. The chain recombines TRBV7-2 with TRBJ1-4; a weak D match, TRBD1 (6 bases). The CDR3 covers 16 residues. Germline CDR1 SGHTA, CDR2 FQGNSA. The CDR3 is CASSHPGLGGNEKLFF. The CDR3 nucleotides read TGCGCCAGCAGCCACCCGGGGTTAGGGGGGAATGAAAAACTGTTTTTT. The variable domain in full, completed from reference TRBV7-2 and TRBJ1-4, reads GAGVSQSPSNKVTEKGKDVELRCDPISGHTALYWYRQSLGQGLEFLIYFQGNSAPDKSGLPSDRFSAERTGGSVSTLTIQRTQQEDSAVYLCASSHPGLGGNEKLFFGSGTQLSVL.

The sample holds one count of this clonotype. This may stem from a read error, because a much larger clone lies one nucleotide away. The gene calls are TRBV29-1 and TRBJ1-1; 10 nucleotides agree with TRBD1. CDR3 length equals 14 residues. Per germline, CDR1 SQVTM and CDR2 ANQGSEA. The CDR3 loop reads CSVVDGQGGTEASF. DNA for the CDR3: TGCAGCGTGGTGGACGGACAGGGGGGCACTGAAGCTTCCTTT.

This clonotype was seen many times. The chain is built from TRBV2 and TRBJ1-4; D is uncertain. The CDR3 is 16 amino acids. Germline assignment: CDR1 SNHLY and CDR2 FYNNEI. V lost 3 bases to trimming and J lost 0 bases, with 11 bases between them. The CDR3: CASSDRQAATNEKLFF. CDR3 nucleotides: TGTGCCAGCAGTGATAGGCAGGCGGCAACTAATGAAAAACTGTTTTTT.

This clonotype was seen a single time. This rearrangement joins TRBV2 to TRBJ2-7; 7 bases are shared with TRBD1. This CDR3 is 17 amino acids long. The ends lost 7 bases at V and 2 bases at J; junction bases unmatched: 17. CDR1 and CDR2 from the germline V gene are SNHLY and FYNNEI. The CDR3 sequence: CASILGQEPYRTYEQYF. CDR3 coding DNA: TGTGCCAGCATCCTAGGACAGGAGCCTTACCGTACCTACGAGCAGTACTTC.

The genes are TRBV5-1 and TRBJ2-7; 7 bases match TRBD2. Trimming at V came to 3 bases and at J to 2 bases, leaving 5 bases not matched to a gene. This CDR3 has 14 amino acids. The V gene's germline CDR1 is SGHRS and CDR2 YFSETQ. The CDR3 DNA follows: TGCGCCAGCAGCTCCGGACTAGGAGCCTACGAGCAGTACTTC. Translating it yields CASSSGLGAYEQYF. Complete variable domain (other parts from reference TRBV5-1 and TRBJ2-7): KAGVTQTPRYLIKTRGQQVTLSCSPISGHRSVSWYQQTPGQGLQFLFEYFSETQRNKGNFPGRFSGRQFSNSRSEMNVSTLELGDSALYLCASSSGLGAYEQYFGPGTRLTVT.